This paragraph covers one T cell receptor beta chain sequence. V lost 6 bases and J lost 10, with 19 bases in between. There are 15 residues in the CDR3. CDR1 and CDR2 (germline): KGHSH, LQKENI. Only in-frame clones appear in the TCRdb table, and some are missing; sequencing was by immunoSEQ multiplex PCR. The sample has over 45,000 clones, about 90% seen once; the top ten hold over 6.5%. This specimen belongs to a study of blood T cell repertoires in COVID-19. The chain has TRBV18 and TRBJ1-6, with a possible D match to TRBD1 (5 bases). This receptor was taken from a woman aged 55-70 years with active or convalescent COVID-19. Sequenced: peripheral blood. The CDR3 nucleotides are TGTGCCAGCTCGCCCCAGGCGGGGGGGGAATCACCCCTCCACTTT. This gives the protein CASSPQAGGESPLHF.